This TCR beta chain stems from a study of blood T cell repertoires in COVID-19 (TCRdb year 2020). Describing the broader study: Samples from collaborators originated in the United States, Italy and Spain and spanned both the acute and convalescent phases of COVID-19. The material from the prospective study consisted of cDNA or gDNA derived from T cells, B-cell-depleted T cells, or PBMCs. Deeply sampled blood TCRbeta repertoires from subjects exposed to, actively infected with, or recovered from COVID-19 were included in the dataset. The repertoires were made available in a free public database intended to serve as a resource for research on the immune response to SARS-CoV-2. Samples were obtained from the ongoing ImmuneRACE study (first 160 participants) and from some 1,300 subjects provided by 6 global collaborators. The sample metadata nearly always contained a de-identified subject ID, COVID-19 status, age in years and sex. HLA class I and class II types, where available, came from metadata supplied by the sample provider rather than from assay-based typing. Here is what the overall study found, with its caveats: The amount of clinical and demographic metadata varied by source and participant and was provided uncurated.

In the prospective study, participants were about 18 to 100 years old, resided in about two dozen geographic areas of the United States, and were enrolled through a virtual design. To assign participants to cohorts, the prospective study relied on clinical history that participants themselves reported in a screening survey and a study questionnaire. For ImmuneRACE Cohort 3, a participant was defined as recovered based on two consecutive negative NP/OP PCR tests, clearance by a healthcare professional, or resolution of symptoms. In the prospective study, mobile phlebotomists collected whole blood, serum and a nasopharyngeal or oropharyngeal swab from each participant. Over a roughly 2-month period, participants in the prospective study had the option of providing additional blood draws and questionnaires. Prospective study blood samples were shipped either frozen or at room temperature before DNA extraction.

TCRbeta CDR3 regions were amplified from genomic DNA using the immunoSEQ Assay, a bias-controlled multiplex PCR. Per the authors' processing: Nucleated cell counts per sample were estimated from amplification of reference gene primers within the assay. Sequence reads were collapsed and filtered to measure the absolute abundance of every unique TCRbeta CDR3 rearrangement. For each sample, productive Simpson clonality was calculated by taking the square root of Simpson's diversity index across productive rearrangements. In its TCRdb copy, this immuneACCESS table keeps in-frame sequences only and misses some clones. Where compared with another copy, unresolved V genes explain less than half of these, and the others have no known cause. That table gives V, J and clone size, and the DNA gave D and trimming. This sample gives some 230,000 clones in total; roughly four fifths of them show up just once. The ten largest clonotypes hold around 16% of the sample.

About this clone itself: There is no known antigen for this receptor. Base-call qualities are not available, and no considerably larger clone is one nucleotide away.

The source is a man aged 35 to 55 who had recovered from COVID-19. Sample: PBMCs or T cells enriched from blood (not recorded which).

The bases are TGCGCCAGCAGTGAGTCTAATGTTCGAGGGCCTTCGCAGTATTTT. Its protein product is CASSESNVRGPSQYF. This chain joins TRBV10-1 to TRBJ2-3, with a tentative D gene TRBD2 over 5 matching bases. V was cut back by 0 bases and J by 10 bases, leaving a gap of 17 bases between them. Reading the germline V gene (reference sequence) gives CDR1 WNHNN and CDR2 SYGVQD. The CDR3 sequence holds 15 residues, the cysteine and phenylalanine included. The entry retains the CDR3 DNA only, 45 bases that are in frame from base 1.